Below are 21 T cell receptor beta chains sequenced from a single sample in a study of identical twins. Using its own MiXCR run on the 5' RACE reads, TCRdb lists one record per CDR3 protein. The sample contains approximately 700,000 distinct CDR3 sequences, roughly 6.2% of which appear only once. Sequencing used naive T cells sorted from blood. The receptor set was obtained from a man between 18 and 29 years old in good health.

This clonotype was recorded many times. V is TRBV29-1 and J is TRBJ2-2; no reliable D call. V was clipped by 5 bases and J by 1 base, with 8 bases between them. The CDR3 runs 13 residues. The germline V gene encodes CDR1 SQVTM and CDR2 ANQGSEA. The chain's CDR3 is CSVQRENTGELFF. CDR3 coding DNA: TGCAGCGTTCAAAGGGAGAACACCGGGGAGCTGTTTTTT.

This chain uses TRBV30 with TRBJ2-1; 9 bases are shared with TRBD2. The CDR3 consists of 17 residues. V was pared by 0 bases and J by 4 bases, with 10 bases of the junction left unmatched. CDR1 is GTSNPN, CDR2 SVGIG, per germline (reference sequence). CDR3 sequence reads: CAWSVSPASGIYNEQFF. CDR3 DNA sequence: TGTGCCTGGAGTGTATCCCCTGCTAGCGGGATTTACAATGAGCAGTTCTTC.

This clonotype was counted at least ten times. The CDR3 spells CASGLYTDTQYF. The CDR3 DNA sequence: TGTGCCAGCGGATTATATACAGATACGCAGTATTTT. This sequence joins TRBV12-3 or TRBV12-4 and TRBJ2-3; D remains unclear. The CDR3 runs 12 residues. Between the trimmed V and J ends, which lost 8 bases and 3 bases, there was a span of 9 bases.

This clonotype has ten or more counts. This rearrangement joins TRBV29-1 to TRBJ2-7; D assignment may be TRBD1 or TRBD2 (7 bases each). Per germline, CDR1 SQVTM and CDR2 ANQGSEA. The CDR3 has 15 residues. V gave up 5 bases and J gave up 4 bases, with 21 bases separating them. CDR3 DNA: TGCAGCGTTATCCCTGGGACAGAGGGAGGGTACGAGCAGTACTTC. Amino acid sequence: CSVIPGTEGGYEQYF.

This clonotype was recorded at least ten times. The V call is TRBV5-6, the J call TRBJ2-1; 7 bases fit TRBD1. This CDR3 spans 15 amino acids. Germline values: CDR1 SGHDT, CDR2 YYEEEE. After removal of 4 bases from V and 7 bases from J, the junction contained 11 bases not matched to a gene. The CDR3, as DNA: TGTGCCAGCAGCAAGACCGGGACAGTGAGAAATGAGCAGTTCTTC. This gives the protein CASSKTGTVRNEQFF. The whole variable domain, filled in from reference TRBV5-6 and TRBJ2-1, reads DAGVTQSPTHLIKTRGQQVTLRCSPKSGHDTVSWYQQALGQGPQFIFQYYEEEERQRGNFPDRFSGHQFPNYSSELNVNALLLGDSALYLCASSKTGTVRNEQFFGPGTRLTVL.

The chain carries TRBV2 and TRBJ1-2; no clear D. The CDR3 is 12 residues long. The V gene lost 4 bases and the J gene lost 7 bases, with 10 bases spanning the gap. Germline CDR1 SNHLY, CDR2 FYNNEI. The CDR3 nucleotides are TGTGCCAGCAGTGGATGGGAGGGTGGCTACACCTTC. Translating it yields CASSGWEGGYTF.

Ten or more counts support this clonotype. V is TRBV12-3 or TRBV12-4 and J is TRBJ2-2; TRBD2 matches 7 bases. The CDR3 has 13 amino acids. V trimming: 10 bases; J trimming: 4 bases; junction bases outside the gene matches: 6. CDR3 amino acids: CATREVGTGELFF. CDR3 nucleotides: TGTGCCACCCGGGAGGTGGGCACCGGGGAGCTGTTTTTT.

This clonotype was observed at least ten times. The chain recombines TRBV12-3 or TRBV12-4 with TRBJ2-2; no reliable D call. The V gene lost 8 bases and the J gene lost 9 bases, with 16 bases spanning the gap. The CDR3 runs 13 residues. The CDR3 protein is CASSNAPSRELFF. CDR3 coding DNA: TGTGCCAGCTCAAATGCCCCCTCGAGGGAGCTGTTTTTT.

The CDR3 DNA reads TGTGCCAGCAGCTTAGATGGGTCGGCGGGAGACACCGGGGAGCTGTTTTTT. Protein product: CASSLDGSAGDTGELFF. The chain combines TRBV7-9 with TRBJ2-2; TRBD2 aligns across 7 bases. This CDR3 contains 17 residues. Per the germline V gene, CDR1 is SEHNR and CDR2 is FQNEAQ (reference sequence). The trim removed 1 base at V and 3 bases at J, leaving 8 bases unmatched.

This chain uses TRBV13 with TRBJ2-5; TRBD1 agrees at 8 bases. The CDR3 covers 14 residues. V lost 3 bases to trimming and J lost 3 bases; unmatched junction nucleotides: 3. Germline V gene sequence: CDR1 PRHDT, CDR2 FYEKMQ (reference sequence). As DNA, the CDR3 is TGTGCCAGCAGCTTCCCGACAGGGGAAGAGACCCAGTACTTC. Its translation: CASSFPTGEETQYF.

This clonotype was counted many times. The CDR3 nucleotides are TGTGCCACCAGCGGTGTGCGGGCTGAGCAGTTCTTC. Amino acid sequence: CATSGVRAEQFF. V gene TRBV24-1 combines with J gene TRBJ2-1, with D possibly matching TRBD2 (5 bases). Germline CDR1 KGHDR, CDR2 SFDVKD. V lost 7 bases to trimming and J lost 9 bases, with 12 bases between them. This CDR3 has 12 amino acids.

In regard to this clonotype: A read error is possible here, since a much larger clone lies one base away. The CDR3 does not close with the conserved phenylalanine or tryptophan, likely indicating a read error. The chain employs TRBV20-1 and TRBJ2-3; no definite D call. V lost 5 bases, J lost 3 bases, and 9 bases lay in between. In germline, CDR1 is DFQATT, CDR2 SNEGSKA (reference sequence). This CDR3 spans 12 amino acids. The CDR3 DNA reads TGCAGTGCTCCTCCACTAACAGATACGCAGTATTCT. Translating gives CSAPPLTDTQYS.

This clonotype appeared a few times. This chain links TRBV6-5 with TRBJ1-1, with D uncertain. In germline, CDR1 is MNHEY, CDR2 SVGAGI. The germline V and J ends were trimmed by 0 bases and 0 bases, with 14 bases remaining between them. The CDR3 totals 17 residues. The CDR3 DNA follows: TGTGCCAGCAGTTACTCGTTGGAAACCTACCTGAACACTGAAGCTTTCTTT. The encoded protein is CASSYSLETYLNTEAFF.

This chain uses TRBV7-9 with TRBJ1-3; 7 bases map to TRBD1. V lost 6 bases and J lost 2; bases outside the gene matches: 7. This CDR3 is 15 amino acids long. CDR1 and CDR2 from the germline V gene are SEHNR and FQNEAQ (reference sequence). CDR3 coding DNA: TGTGCCAGCAGATCCGACAGGGAAGCTGGAAACACCATATATTTT. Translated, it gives CASRSDREAGNTIYF.

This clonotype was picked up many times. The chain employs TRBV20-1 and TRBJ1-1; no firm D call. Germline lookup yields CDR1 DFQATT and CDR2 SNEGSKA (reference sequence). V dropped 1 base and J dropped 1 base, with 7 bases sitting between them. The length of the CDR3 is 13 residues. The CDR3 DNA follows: TGCAGTGCTAGAGCCCAGTCGAACACTGAAGCTTTCTTT. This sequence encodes CSARAQSNTEAFF.

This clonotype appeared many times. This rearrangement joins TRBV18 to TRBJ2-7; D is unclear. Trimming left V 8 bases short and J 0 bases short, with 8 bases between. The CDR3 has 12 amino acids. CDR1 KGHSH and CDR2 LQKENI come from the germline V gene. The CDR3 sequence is CASSPSSYEQYF. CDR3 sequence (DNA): TGTGCCAGCAGCCCCAGCTCCTACGAGCAGTACTTC. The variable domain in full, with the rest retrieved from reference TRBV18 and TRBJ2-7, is NAGVMQNPRHLVRRRGQEARLRCSPMKGHSHVYWYRQLPEEGLKFMVYLQKENIIDESGMPKERFSAEFPKEGPSILRIQQVVRGDSAAYFCASSPSSYEQYFGPGTRLTVT.

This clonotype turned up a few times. The CDR3 loop reads CSAGGSAGRDTQYF. In DNA, the CDR3 is TGCAGTGCTGGAGGGAGTGCCGGGCGAGATACGCAGTATTTT. This chain joins TRBV20-1 and TRBJ2-3; D might be TRBD2 (6 bases). CDR1 is DFQATT and CDR2 is SNEGSKA in the germline V gene (reference sequence). There are 14 residues in the CDR3. Deletions cut 5 bases from V and 5 bases from J, with 17 bases between.

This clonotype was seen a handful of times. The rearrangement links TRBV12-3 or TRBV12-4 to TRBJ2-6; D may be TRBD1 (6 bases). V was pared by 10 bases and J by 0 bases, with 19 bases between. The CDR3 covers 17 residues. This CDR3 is CATSRQAIDSGANVLTF. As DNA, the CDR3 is TGTGCCACTTCCAGACAGGCGATAGACTCTGGGGCCAACGTCCTGACTTTC.

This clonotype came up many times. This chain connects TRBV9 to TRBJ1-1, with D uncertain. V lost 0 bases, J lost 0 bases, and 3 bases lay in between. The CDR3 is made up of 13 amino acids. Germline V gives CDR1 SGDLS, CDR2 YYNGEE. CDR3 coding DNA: TGTGCCAGCAGCGTAGGGATGAACACTGAAGCTTTCTTT. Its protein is CASSVGMNTEAFF.

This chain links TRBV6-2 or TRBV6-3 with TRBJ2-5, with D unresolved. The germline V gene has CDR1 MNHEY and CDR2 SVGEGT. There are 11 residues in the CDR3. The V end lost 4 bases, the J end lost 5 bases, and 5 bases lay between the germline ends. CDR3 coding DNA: TGTGCCAGCAGTTGGGTGGAGACCCAGTACTTC. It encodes CASSWVETQYF.

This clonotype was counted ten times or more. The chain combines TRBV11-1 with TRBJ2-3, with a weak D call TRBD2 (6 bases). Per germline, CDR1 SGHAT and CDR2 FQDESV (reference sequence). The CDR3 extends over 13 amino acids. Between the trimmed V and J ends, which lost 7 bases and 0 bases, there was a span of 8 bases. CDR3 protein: CASMGGSTDTQYF. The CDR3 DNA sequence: TGTGCCAGCATGGGGGGAAGCACAGATACGCAGTATTTT.